The rows below give T cell receptor beta chains drawn from one sample of a study of T-cell memory formation after mild COVID-19. TCRdb used MiXCR to reprocess the 5' RACE reads, holding one entry per CDR3 protein. In the table there are more than 120,000 distinct CDR3 sequences, 19% of which are singletons. Input material: PBMCs or a T cell subset sorted from them (not recorded which). These receptor sequences come from an adult woman who had mild COVID-19 (a few samples of this study predate the infection). Cell type and time point are not known. CDR3s include the opening cysteine and the closing phenylalanine or tryptophan. D genes are given only for firm matches. The size field is filled for only some rows; it gives once, few, many or a size class.

cdr3_nt cdr3_aa v_call d_call clone_size j_call
TGTGCCAGCAGCCAAGATACTGAAGCTTTCTTT CASSQDTEAFF TRBV4-2 - - TRBJ1-1
TGTGCCAGCAAAGGATCACTAGAAAAAAACATTCAGTACTTC CASKGSLEKNIQYF TRBV28 - - TRBJ2-4
TGCAGCGTTGAGGCCTCCCGTGCATCCCTGAGCTCCTACAATGAGCAGTTCTTC CSVEASRASLSSYNEQFF TRBV29-1 - few TRBJ2-1
TGTGCCAGCAGTTTTGGACGGAGCGGTGACGGAAACACCATATATTTT CASSFGRSGDGNTIYF TRBV12-3/TRBV12-4 - few TRBJ1-3
TGCGCCAGCAGAGTGGGGGAGCGGTACAATGAGCAGTTCTTC CASRVGERYNEQFF TRBV5-1 - many TRBJ2-1
TGTGCCAGTAGTCCTGACAGGTCTCAGCCCCAGCATTTT CASSPDRSQPQHF TRBV19 - - TRBJ1-5
TGCGCCAGCAGCTTGGCCTCGCTGAGGGATGGGATTTACAATGAGCAGTTCTTC CASSLASLRDGIYNEQFF TRBV5-1 - - TRBJ2-1
TGTGCCAGCAGCCCTAGCCTCCGGGCTAATCAGCCCCAGCATTTT CASSPSLRANQPQHF TRBV12-3/TRBV12-4 - - TRBJ1-5
TGTGCCAGCAGCTTGAAACTCATCTCTGGAAACACCATATATTTT CASSLKLISGNTIYF TRBV7-2 - few TRBJ1-3
TGTGCTAGTGGTCCCGGAGGCAATCAGCCCCAGCATTTT CASGPGGNQPQHF TRBV12-5 - - TRBJ1-5
TGCGCCAGCAGCCCTGAGGGGCGGGTTGAAGCTTTCTTT CASSPEGRVEAFF TRBV5-1 - - TRBJ1-1
TGTGCCAGCAGCCCGCCTTCCAAATTC CASSPPSKF TRBV7-8 - - TRBJ2-1
TGTGCCACCAGTGATCCCACAGGGGATATAAACATTCAGTACTTC CATSDPTGDINIQYF TRBV24-1 TRBD1 few TRBJ2-4
TGTGCCAGCTCTACCTACAGGGAGAACACTGAAGCTTTCTTT CASSTYRENTEAFF TRBV18 - - TRBJ1-1
TGCGCCAGCAGCTTCACACCGGGACAGGCCTCGAGCTCCTACAATGAGCAGTTCTTC CASSFTPGQASSSYNEQFF TRBV5-1 TRBD1 - TRBJ2-1
TGTGCCAGCAGCCAAGAGGTGTTCAGAAGCACAGATACGCAGTATTTT CASSQEVFRSTDTQYF TRBV4-2 - - TRBJ2-3
TGTGCCAGCAGCACGGGGGTATCAGGCGAGCAGTACTTC CASSTGVSGEQYF TRBV11-2 - few TRBJ2-7
TGTGCCAGCAGTTTTAGACAGGGGAACTATGGCTACACCTTC CASSFRQGNYGYTF TRBV12-3/TRBV12-4 TRBD1 - TRBJ1-2
TGTGCCAGTCGTTCACCCGGGACTAGCGATGAGCAGTTCTTC CASRSPGTSDEQFF TRBV6-5 TRBD2 - TRBJ2-1
TGTGCCTGGAGTCAACAGGGGATGTATGAAAAACTGTTTTTT CAWSQQGMYEKLFF TRBV30 TRBD1 - TRBJ1-4
TGTGCCAGCAGGCTCGCCGGGACGGGGAACACTGAAGCTTTCTTT CASRLAGTGNTEAFF TRBV12-3/TRBV12-4 - - TRBJ1-1
TGCAGCGTTGCACTCGCTGACACCGGGGAGCTGTTTTTT CSVALADTGELFF TRBV29-1 - medium-sized TRBJ2-2
TGTGCCAGCAGCCCAGGGGGGGGGATGAACACTGAAGCTTTCTTT CASSPGGGMNTEAFF TRBV7-2 TRBD1 - TRBJ1-1
TGCAGTGCTAGCGGCGGAGGAACAGATACGCAGTATTTT CSASGGGTDTQYF TRBV20-1 - many TRBJ2-3
TGTGCCAGCAGTTTAGCACGACAGACACCGTACCAAGAGACCCAGTACTTC CASSLARQTPYQETQYF TRBV12-3/TRBV12-4 - - TRBJ2-5
TGCGCCAGCAGCCTGGGGTCCCCAGATACGCAGTATTTT CASSLGSPDTQYF TRBV5-1 - - TRBJ2-3
TGTGCCAGCAGTAAGGACAGGGGGCCCTACGAGCAGTACTTC CASSKDRGPYEQYF TRBV12-3/TRBV12-4 TRBD1 - TRBJ2-7
TGTGCCATCAGCAACCCCCAGGGGACCTACGAGCAGTACTTC CAISNPQGTYEQYF TRBV10-3 - few TRBJ2-7
TGCGCCAGCAGCTCCGGGACAGGGCGGGTGAACACTGAAGCTTTCTTT CASSSGTGRVNTEAFF TRBV5-1 TRBD1 once TRBJ1-1
TGTGCCAGCAGCCAGGACGGATTCAATCAGCCCCAGCATTTT CASSQDGFNQPQHF TRBV12-3/TRBV12-4 - - TRBJ1-5
TGTGCCAGCAAAGAGGAGTATCAGCCCCAGCATTTT CASKEEYQPQHF TRBV19 - - TRBJ1-5
TGTGCCAGTCCGGGACTAGCGCACCTCAATGAGCAGTTCTTC CASPGLAHLNEQFF TRBV7-9 TRBD2 few TRBJ2-1
TGCGCCAGCAGCCAAGGGCCAGGGGGTTTCAATGAGCAGTTCTTC CASSQGPGGFNEQFF TRBV4-1 TRBD1 medium-sized TRBJ2-1
TGTGCCAGCAGTTACGGACGGGGTTCCGACTACGAGCAGTACTTC CASSYGRGSDYEQYF TRBV6-2/TRBV6-3 - few TRBJ2-7
TGTGCCAGCTCACCGGGGGATGGCTACACCTTC CASSPGDGYTF TRBV18 - - TRBJ1-2
TGCGCCAGCAGCTTGGATCGGGGGGACACCGGGGAGCTGTTTTTT CASSLDRGDTGELFF TRBV5-1 TRBD2 - TRBJ2-2
TGTGCCAGCAGGACGGGCCCTAGCAATCAGCCCCAGCATTTT CASRTGPSNQPQHF TRBV6-2/TRBV6-3 - once TRBJ1-5
TGCGCCAGCAGCTTGACGGGAGGGCCGGAGGAGACCCAGTACTTC CASSLTGGPEETQYF TRBV5-1 TRBD2 - TRBJ2-5
TGTGCCAGCAGCTCGGGACTGTCCCGGGGGTTCTTC CASSSGLSRGFF TRBV7-2 - - TRBJ2-1